These T cell receptor beta chains were read from a single sample in a study of T-cell reconstitution after alpha-beta-depleted transplantation in children. TCRdb fed the PCR reads into MiXCR, producing one record per CDR3 protein. The data show hundreds of thousands of distinct CDR3 sequences, approximately 19% seen once. Sequencing was performed on PBMCs, mostly from graft donor cells, taken 360 days after TCRalphabeta/CD19-depleted stem cell transplant. Every receptor here comes from a male patient between 2 and 15 years old who had a stem cell transplant for acute lymphoblastic leukemia, so the T cells may come from the graft donor. Each CDR3 is given with its conserved first and last residue. A D gene is named only where the DNA matches it firmly. The size entry is marked missing in some rows and otherwise reads once, few, many or a size class.

j_gene,v_gene,abundance,len,d_gene,CDR3aa,CDR3nt
TRBJ2-3,TRBV4-3,few,16,TRBD1,CASSQDRGYSTDTQYF,TGCGCCAGCAGCCAGGACAGGGGCTATAGCACAGATACGCAGTATTTT
TRBJ1-6,TRBV12-3/TRBV12-4,-,13,-,CASSPDFDSPLHF,TGTGCCAGCAGCCCCGACTTTGATTCACCCCTCCACTTT
TRBJ2-3,TRBV24-1,-,16,TRBD2,CATSDSGGPFTDTQYF,TGTGCCACCAGTGATTCGGGGGGTCCGTTCACAGATACGCAGTATTTT
TRBJ2-5,TRBV7-2,-,16,TRBD2,CASSRAGGREQETQYF,TGTGCCAGCAGTAGAGCGGGAGGTCGGGAGCAAGAGACCCAGTACTTC
TRBJ2-5,TRBV20-1,-,11,-,CSANRQETQYF,TGCAGTGCTAACCGTCAAGAGACCCAGTACTTC
TRBJ1-6,TRBV6-5,few,19,-,CASSYSEKGVSSYNSPLHF,TGTGCCAGCAGTTACTCCGAAAAAGGGGTATCGTCCTATAATTCACCCCTCCACTTT
TRBJ1-3,TRBV5-6,few,14,-,CASSLAGPGNTIYF,TGTGCCAGCAGCTTGGCAGGGCCTGGAAACACCATATATTTT
TRBJ2-2,TRBV21-1,few,17,-,CASSKARPDPIGGELFF,TGTGCCAGCAGCAAAGCGAGGCCCGATCCGATCGGCGGGGAGCTGTTTTTT
TRBJ2-7,TRBV5-1,-,15,-,CASSLGDRGINEQYF,TGCGCCAGCAGCTTGGGCGATCGGGGAATCAACGAGCAGTACTTC
TRBJ2-3,TRBV3-1,many,12,-,CATRTSTDTQYF,TGTGCCACTCGGACCAGCACAGATACGCAGTATTTT
TRBJ1-4,TRBV5-1,-,15,-,CASSLEGSNTEKLFF,TGCGCCAGCAGCTTGGAGGGCAGCAATACTGAAAAACTGTTTTTT
TRBJ1-5,TRBV12-3/TRBV12-4,few,16,-,CASNPEAQGNNQPQHF,TGTGCCAGCAACCCCGAGGCCCAGGGAAACAATCAGCCCCAGCATTTT
TRBJ2-3,TRBV27,-,13,-,CASGGQPLDTQYF,TGTGCCAGCGGTGGGCAGCCGTTAGATACGCAGTATTTT
TRBJ1-2,TRBV4-1,few,16,-,CASSQPTSSLRYGYTF,TGCGCCAGCAGCCAACCTACTAGTAGCCTAAGATATGGCTACACCTTC
TRBJ2-3,TRBV20-1,-,14,-,CSAAGALSTDTQYF,TGCAGTGCTGCCGGAGCCCTGTCCACAGATACGCAGTATTTT
TRBJ2-7,TRBV10-1,-,13,-,CASSDGRVGEQYF,TGCGCCAGCAGTGATGGCAGGGTTGGCGAGCAGTACTTC
TRBJ1-2,TRBV15,-,15,TRBD1,CATSREGTGVYGYTF,TGTGCCACCAGCAGAGAAGGGACAGGGGTCTATGGCTACACCTTC
TRBJ2-3,TRBV15,-,16,TRBD2,CATSRSKAGGLNTQYF,TGTGCCACCAGCAGAAGTAAAGCGGGGGGGCTTAATACGCAGTATTTT
TRBJ1-1,TRBV12-3/TRBV12-4,many,14,-,CASSFAGVNTEAFF,TGTGCCAGCAGTTTCGCCGGGGTGAACACTGAAGCTTTCTTT
TRBJ2-3,TRBV6-1,-,13,-,CASSDVTTDTQYF,TGTGCCAGCAGTGATGTCACCACAGATACGCAGTATTTT
TRBJ2-2,TRBV18,few,14,-,CASSPIRSTGELFF,TGTGCCAGCTCACCGATCAGGAGCACCGGGGAGCTGTTTTTT
TRBJ2-2,TRBV29-1,-,13,TRBD1,CSARDRGSGELFF,TGCAGCGCCCGGGACAGGGGATCCGGGGAGCTGTTTTTT
TRBJ2-7,TRBV3-1,-,15,TRBD2,CASSPSGGASYEQYF,TGTGCCAGCAGCCCTAGCGGGGGGGCCTCCTACGAGCAGTACTTC
TRBJ2-7,TRBV6-2/TRBV6-3,-,14,-,CASSYPRPTYEQYF,TGTGCCAGCAGTTACCCTAGACCAACCTACGAGCAGTACTTC
TRBJ1-6,TRBV27,few,16,-,CASSPVGGPRHSPLHF,TGTGCCAGCAGTCCAGTCGGAGGTCCGAGGCATTCACCCCTCCACTTT
TRBJ1-5,TRBV29-1,few,12,-,CSVGEGDQPQHF,TGCAGCGTTGGAGAGGGGGATCAGCCCCAGCATTTT
TRBJ1-1,TRBV6-2/TRBV6-3,-,14,TRBD1,CASSPGTENTEAFF,TGTGCCAGCAGTCCTGGGACAGAAAACACTGAAGCTTTCTTT
TRBJ2-7,TRBV27,-,13,-,CASGPGQGYEQYF,TGTGCCAGCGGCCCGGGCCAGGGCTACGAGCAGTACTTC
TRBJ2-5,TRBV6-2/TRBV6-3,-,14,-,CASSYVRSQETQYF,TGTGCCAGCAGTTACGTCAGGAGCCAAGAGACCCAGTACTTC
TRBJ2-1,TRBV7-9,many,14,-,CASSLSGSYNEQFF,TGTGCCAGCAGCTTAAGCGGCTCCTACAATGAGCAGTTCTTC
TRBJ1-1,TRBV5-1,-,16,-,CASSLGLTDLNTEAFF,TGCGCCAGCAGCTTAGGCTTAACCGACCTAAACACTGAAGCTTTCTTT
TRBJ2-1,TRBV11-2,-,15,-,CASRPSGSAGNEQFF,TGTGCCAGCAGGCCCAGTGGGAGCGCCGGGAATGAGCAGTTCTTC
TRBJ2-7,TRBV5-1,-,15,TRBD1,CASSLADRDSYEQYF,TGCGCCAGCAGCTTGGCCGACAGGGACTCCTACGAGCAGTACTTC
TRBJ2-5,TRBV2,-,14,-,CASRTVDRQETQYF,TGTGCCAGCAGGACGGTCGACAGACAAGAGACCCAGTACTTC
TRBJ1-1,TRBV27,-,11,-,CASRRNTEAFF,TGTGCCAGCAGACGGAACACTGAAGCTTTCTTT
TRBJ2-3,TRBV27,-,12,-,CASGQSSDTQYF,TGTGCCAGCGGACAGTCTTCAGATACGCAGTATTTT
TRBJ2-2,TRBV7-6,few,19,-,CASSNNRGGQQRDTGELFF,TGTGCCAGCAGCAATAATCGCGGGGGACAACAAAGGGACACCGGGGAGCTGTTTTTT
TRBJ2-2,TRBV12-3/TRBV12-4,-,17,-,CASSADLTFPSPGELFF,TGTGCCAGCAGCGCGGACCTTACCTTCCCCAGTCCCGGGGAGCTGTTTTTT
TRBJ1-1,TRBV18,-,14,TRBD1,CASSTTGFGTEAFF,TGTGCCAGCTCAACGACAGGGTTTGGGACTGAAGCTTTCTTT
TRBJ2-2,TRBV12-3/TRBV12-4,few,17,TRBD1,CASSPRTGRVSTGELFF,TGTGCCAGCAGTCCGAGGACAGGGAGAGTCTCCACCGGGGAGCTGTTTTTT
TRBJ1-1,TRBV6-1,-,15,TRBD1,CASSDRQGRNTEAFF,TGTGCCAGCAGTGACCGACAGGGCCGAAACACTGAAGCTTTCTTT
TRBJ2-7,TRBV12-3/TRBV12-4,many,12,-,CASSPQVHEQYF,TGTGCCAGCAGTCCTCAGGTGCATGAGCAGTACTTC
TRBJ1-2,TRBV6-1,-,15,TRBD1,CASTKRDRGVGGYTF,TGTGCCAGCACCAAAAGGGACAGGGGGGTAGGTGGCTACACCTTC
TRBJ1-5,TRBV19,few,21,TRBD1,CASSMERKSGTVGYSNQPQHF,TGTGCCAGTAGTATGGAAAGGAAATCCGGGACAGTCGGTTATAGCAATCAGCCCCAGCATTTT
TRBJ2-2,TRBV5-1,few,12,-,CASRDYTGELFF,TGCGCCAGCAGGGATTATACCGGGGAGCTGTTTTTT